The sample holds a few counts of the clone carrying this TCR beta chain. As yet, its antigen is unknown. This sample was included in a study of OX40 agonist ivuxolimab in advanced cancers. Across the study: Mean age approximately 59 years, range about 20 to 79; around 80% male. Findings and caveats of the study: More expanded clones were found, on average, in CD8+ than in CD4+ T cells.

Patients with a history of autoimmune disease or on systemic immunosuppression were excluded. Sampling times: baseline, cycle 4 day 1, cycle 7 day 1. Germline loops: CDR1 MNHEY, CDR2 SVGAGI. The CDR3 runs 16 residues. Trimming removed 0 bases at V and 1 base at J, with 9 bases between. Assay: immunoSEQ multiplex PCR; the TCRdb copy retains only in-frame clones and omits some. The sample lists about 39,000 clones, about 93% occurring once. The sequence derives from an adult with an advanced solid tumor such as melanoma, head and neck, liver or kidney cancer. Source: CD4+ or CD8+ T cells sorted from blood, taken in a trial of the OX40 agonist ivuxolimab. The chain employs TRBV6-5 and TRBJ2-2; maybe TRBD1 (6 bases). The CDR3 reads CASSYSVDRNTGELFF. The CDR3 DNA sequence: TGTGCCAGCAGTTACTCGGTGGACAGGAACACCGGGGAGCTGTTTTTT.